This T cell receptor beta chain is from a study of blood T cell repertoires in COVID-19. As originally analysed: The assay estimated nucleated cells by amplifying reference gene primers. Clones were sequenced by immunoSEQ multiplex PCR, and TCRdb holds only the in-frame ones, with some missing. From that table come the V and J calls and clone size; the DNA was used to work out D and trimming. Among roughly 120,000 clones listed, 70% to 90% were seen once. What was sequenced was peripheral blood. This TCR was sampled from a woman in her seventies who had recovered from COVID-19.

The CDR3 is CAIGGTERYEQYF. The DNA of the CDR3 is TGTGCCATCGGCGGGACAGAAAGGTACGAGCAGTACTTC. The J gene is TRBJ2-7, the V gene TRBV10-3, with D tentatively TRBD1 (7 bases). The CDR3 is 13 residues long. CDR1 and CDR2 (germline): ENHRY, SYGVKD. V shed 8 bases and J shed 4 bases, with 15 bases lying between them.